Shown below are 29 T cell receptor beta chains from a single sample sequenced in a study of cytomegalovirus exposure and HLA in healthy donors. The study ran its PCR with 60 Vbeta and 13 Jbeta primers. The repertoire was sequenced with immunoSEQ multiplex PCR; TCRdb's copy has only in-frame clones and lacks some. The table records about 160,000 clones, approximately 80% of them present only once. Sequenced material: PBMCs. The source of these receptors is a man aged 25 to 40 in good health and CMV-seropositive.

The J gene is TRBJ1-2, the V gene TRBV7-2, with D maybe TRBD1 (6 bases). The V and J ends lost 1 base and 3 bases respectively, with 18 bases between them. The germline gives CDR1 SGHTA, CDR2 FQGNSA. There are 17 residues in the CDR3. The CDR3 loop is CASSLESGQGIDYGYTF. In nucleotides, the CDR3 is TGTGCCAGCAGCTTAGAGTCGGGGCAGGGGATTGACTATGGCTACACCTTC.

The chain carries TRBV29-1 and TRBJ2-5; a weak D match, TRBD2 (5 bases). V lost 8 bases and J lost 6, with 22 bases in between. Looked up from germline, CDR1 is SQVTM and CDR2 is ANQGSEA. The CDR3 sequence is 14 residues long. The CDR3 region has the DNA TGCAGCATGGCCCCCTCGAGCGGTTCGCAGACCCAGTACTTC. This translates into CSMAPSSGSQTQYF.

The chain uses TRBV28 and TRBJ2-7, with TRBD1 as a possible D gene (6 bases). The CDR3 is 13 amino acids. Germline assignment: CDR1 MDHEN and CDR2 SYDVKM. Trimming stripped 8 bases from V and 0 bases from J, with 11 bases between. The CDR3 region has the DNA TGTGCCAGCGGACAGAGAATCTCCTACGAGCAGTACTTC. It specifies CASGQRISYEQYF.

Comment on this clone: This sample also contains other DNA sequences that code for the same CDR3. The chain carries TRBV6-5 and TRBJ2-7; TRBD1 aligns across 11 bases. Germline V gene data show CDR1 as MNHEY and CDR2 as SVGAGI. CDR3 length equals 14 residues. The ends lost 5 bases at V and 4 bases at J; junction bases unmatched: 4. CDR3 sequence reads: CASSRDRGRYEQYF. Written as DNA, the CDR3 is TGTGCCAGCAGTCGGGACAGGGGGAGGTACGAGCAGTACTTC.

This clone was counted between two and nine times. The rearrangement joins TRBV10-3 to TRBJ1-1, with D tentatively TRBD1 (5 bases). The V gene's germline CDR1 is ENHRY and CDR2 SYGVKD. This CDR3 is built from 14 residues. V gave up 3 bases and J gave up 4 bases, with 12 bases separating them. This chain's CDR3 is CAISDPSGGTEAFF. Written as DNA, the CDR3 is TGTGCCATCAGTGATCCGTCGGGGGGCACTGAAGCTTTCTTT.

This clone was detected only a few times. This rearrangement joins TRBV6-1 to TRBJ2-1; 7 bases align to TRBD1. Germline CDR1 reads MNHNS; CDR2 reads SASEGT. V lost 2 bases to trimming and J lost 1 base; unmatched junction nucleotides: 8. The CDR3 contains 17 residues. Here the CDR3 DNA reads TGTGCCAGCAGTGAAAGGGACAGCCCTAGTTCCTACAATGAGCAGTTCTTC. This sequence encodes CASSERDSPSSYNEQFF.

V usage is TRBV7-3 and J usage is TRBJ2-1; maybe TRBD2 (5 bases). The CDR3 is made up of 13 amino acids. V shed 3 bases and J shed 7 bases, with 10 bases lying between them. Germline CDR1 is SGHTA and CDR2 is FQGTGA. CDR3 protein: CASSFKAGNEQFF. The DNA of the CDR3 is TGTGCCAGCAGCTTTAAGGCGGGTAATGAGCAGTTCTTC.

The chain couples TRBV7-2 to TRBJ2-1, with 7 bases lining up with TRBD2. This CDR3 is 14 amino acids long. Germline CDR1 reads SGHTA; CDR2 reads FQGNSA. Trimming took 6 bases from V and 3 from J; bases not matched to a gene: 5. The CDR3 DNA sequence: TGTGCCAGCAGTTTAAGCGGGGACTACAATGAGCAGTTCTTC. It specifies CASSLSGDYNEQFF.

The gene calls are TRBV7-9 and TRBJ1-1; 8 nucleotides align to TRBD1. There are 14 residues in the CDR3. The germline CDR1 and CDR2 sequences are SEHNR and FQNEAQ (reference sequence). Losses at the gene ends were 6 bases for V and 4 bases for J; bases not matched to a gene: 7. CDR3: CASRFTTGGTEAFF. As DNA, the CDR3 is TGTGCCAGCAGATTTACTACAGGGGGCACTGAAGCTTTCTTT.

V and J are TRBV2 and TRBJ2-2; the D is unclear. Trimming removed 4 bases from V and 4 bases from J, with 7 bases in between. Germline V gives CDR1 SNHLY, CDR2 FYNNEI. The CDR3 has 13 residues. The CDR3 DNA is TGTGCCAGCAGTGGCAGAATCACCGGGGAGCTGTTTTTT. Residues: CASSGRITGELFF.

In DNA, the CDR3 is TGTGCCAGCAGCCTAGACAGGGGTGTGGATGAGCAGTTCTTC. Translated: CASSLDRGVDEQFF. This chain connects TRBV2 to TRBJ2-1, with 8 bases fitting TRBD1. After removal of 6 bases from V and 8 bases from J, the junction contained 9 bases not matched to a gene. This CDR3 comprises 14 residues. The germline CDR1 and CDR2 sequences are SNHLY and FYNNEI.

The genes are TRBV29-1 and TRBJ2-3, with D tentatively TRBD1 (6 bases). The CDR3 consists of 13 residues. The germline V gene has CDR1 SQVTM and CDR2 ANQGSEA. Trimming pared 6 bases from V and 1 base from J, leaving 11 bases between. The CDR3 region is CSVGTPGTDTQYF. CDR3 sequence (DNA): TGCAGCGTGGGGACACCAGGCACAGATACGCAGTATTTT.

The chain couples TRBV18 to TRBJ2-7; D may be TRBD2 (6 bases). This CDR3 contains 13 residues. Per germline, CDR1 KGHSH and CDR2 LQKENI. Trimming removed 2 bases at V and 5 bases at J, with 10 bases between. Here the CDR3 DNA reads TGTGCCAGCTCACCAAGCTCGGGAGACGAGCAGTACTTC. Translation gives CASSPSSGDEQYF.

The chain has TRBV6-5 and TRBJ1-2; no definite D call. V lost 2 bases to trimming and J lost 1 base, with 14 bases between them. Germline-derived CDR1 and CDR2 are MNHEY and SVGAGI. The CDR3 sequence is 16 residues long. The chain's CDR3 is CASSYIPLEFNYGYTF. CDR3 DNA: TGTGCCAGCAGTTACATCCCGTTAGAATTTAACTATGGCTACACCTTC.

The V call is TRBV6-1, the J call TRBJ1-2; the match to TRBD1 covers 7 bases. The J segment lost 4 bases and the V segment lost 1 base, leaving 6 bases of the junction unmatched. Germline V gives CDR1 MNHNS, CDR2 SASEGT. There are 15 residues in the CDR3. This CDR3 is CASSEGLGGSYGYTF. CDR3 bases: TGTGCCAGCAGTGAAGGTTTAGGGGGCTCCTATGGCTACACCTTC.

CDR3 loop: CASSPGHPFTYFYNEQFF. The CDR3 coding sequence is TGTGCCAGCAGCCCGGGACACCCATTCACGTATTTCTACAATGAGCAGTTCTTC. The V and J genes are TRBV25-1 and TRBJ2-1; D is possibly TRBD1 (6 bases). Germline V gene data show CDR1 as MGHDK and CDR2 as SYGVNS. V was cut by 6 bases and J by 3 bases, with 24 bases left in between. The CDR3 loop spans 18 amino acids.

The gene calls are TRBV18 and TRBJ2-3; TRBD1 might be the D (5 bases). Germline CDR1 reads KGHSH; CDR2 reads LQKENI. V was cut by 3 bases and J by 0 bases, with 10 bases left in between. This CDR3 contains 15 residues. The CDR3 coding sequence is TGTGCCAGCTCACCGCGAAGGGGAAGCACAGATACGCAGTATTTT. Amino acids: CASSPRRGSTDTQYF.

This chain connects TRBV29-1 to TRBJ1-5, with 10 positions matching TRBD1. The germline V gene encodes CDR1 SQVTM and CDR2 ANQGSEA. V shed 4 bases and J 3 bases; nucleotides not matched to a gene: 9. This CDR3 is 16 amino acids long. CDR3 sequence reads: CSVGIGQGDVNQPQHF. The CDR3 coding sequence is TGCAGCGTTGGAATTGGACAGGGGGATGTCAATCAGCCCCAGCATTTT.

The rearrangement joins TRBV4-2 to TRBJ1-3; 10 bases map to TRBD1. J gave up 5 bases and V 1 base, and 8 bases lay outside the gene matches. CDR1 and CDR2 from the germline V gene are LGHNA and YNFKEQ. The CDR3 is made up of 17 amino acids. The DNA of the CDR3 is TGTGCCAGCAGCCAAGGAACTTTGGGACAGGGGAGAAACACCATATATTTT. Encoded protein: CASSQGTLGQGRNTIYF.

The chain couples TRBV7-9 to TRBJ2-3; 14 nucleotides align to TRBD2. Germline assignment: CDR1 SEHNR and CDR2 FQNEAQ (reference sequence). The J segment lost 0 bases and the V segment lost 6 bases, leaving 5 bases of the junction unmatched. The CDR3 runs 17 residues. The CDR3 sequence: CASSSGLAGGSTDTQYF. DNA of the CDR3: TGTGCCAGCAGTAGCGGACTAGCGGGGGGTAGCACAGATACGCAGTATTTT.

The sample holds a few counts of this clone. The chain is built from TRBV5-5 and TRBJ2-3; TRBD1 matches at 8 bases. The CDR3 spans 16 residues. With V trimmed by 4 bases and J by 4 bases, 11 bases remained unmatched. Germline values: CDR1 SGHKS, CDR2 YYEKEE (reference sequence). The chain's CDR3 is CASSPGQGVIADTQYF. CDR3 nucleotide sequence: TGTGCCAGCAGCCCCGGACAGGGAGTCATCGCAGATACGCAGTATTTT.

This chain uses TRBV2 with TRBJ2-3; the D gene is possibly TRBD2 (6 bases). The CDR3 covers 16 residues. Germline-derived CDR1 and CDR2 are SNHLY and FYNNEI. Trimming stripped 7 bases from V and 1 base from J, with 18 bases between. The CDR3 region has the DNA TGTGCCAGCATTAACGTGCCGCGGGGCGGCACAGATACGCAGTATTTT. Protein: CASINVPRGGTDTQYF.

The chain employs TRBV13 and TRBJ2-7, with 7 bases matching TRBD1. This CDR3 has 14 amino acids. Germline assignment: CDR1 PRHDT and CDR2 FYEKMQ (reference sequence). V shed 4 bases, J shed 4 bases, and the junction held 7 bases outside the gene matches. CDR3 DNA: TGTGCCAGCAGCTCCGGGACAGAGTTGTACGAGCAGTACTTC. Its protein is CASSSGTELYEQYF.

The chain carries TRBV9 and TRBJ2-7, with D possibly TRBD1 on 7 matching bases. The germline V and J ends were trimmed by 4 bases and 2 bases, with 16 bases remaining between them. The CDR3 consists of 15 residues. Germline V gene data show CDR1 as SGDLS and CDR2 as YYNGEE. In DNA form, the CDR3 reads TGTGCCAGCAGCCCCAGGGGGGTTCTAGCCTACGAGCAGTACTTC. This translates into CASSPRGVLAYEQYF.

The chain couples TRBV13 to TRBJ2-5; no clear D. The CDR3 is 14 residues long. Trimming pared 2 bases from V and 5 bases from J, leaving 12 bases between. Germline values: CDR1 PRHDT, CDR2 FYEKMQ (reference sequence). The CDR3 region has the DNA TGTGCCAGCAGCTTACTTACGGGTGACGAGACCCAGTACTTC. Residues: CASSLLTGDETQYF.

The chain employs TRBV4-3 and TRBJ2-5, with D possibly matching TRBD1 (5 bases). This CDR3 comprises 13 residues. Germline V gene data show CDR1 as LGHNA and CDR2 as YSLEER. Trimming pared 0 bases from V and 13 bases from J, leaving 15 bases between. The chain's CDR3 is CASSQDLNRPRYF. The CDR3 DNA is TGCGCCAGCAGCCAAGACTTGAACAGGCCCAGGTACTTC.

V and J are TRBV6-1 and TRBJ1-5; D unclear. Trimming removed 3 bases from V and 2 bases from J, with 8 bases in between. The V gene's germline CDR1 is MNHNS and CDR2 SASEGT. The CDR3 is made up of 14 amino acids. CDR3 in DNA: TGTGCCAGCAGTGATCCAGGTGGCAATCAGCCCCAGCATTTT. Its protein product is CASSDPGGNQPQHF.

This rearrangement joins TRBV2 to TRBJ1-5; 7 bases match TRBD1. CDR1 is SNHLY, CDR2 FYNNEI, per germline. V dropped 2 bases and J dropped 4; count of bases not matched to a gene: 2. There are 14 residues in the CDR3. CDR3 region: CASSESGGNQPQHF. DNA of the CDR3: TGTGCCAGCAGTGAATCAGGGGGTAATCAGCCCCAGCATTTT.

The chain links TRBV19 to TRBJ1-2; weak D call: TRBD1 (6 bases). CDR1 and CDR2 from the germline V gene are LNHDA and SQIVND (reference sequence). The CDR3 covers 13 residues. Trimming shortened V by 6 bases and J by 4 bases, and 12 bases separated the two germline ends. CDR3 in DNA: TGTGCCAGTAGGGCCAGGGGCATCTATGGCTACACCTTC. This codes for CASRARGIYGYTF.